The 10 T cell receptor beta chains in this list originate from one sample, sequenced in a study of CD8 T cells in Susac syndrome. With random hexamers, 0.5 to 1 ug RNA was reverse transcribed. TCRdb re-called the immunoSEQ multiplex PCR reads with MiXCR, one entry per CDR3 protein. Of roughly 180,000 distinct CDR3 sequences in the sample, over 85% are singletons; the top ten hold under 0.15%. The sequenced sample was CD4+ T cells from PBMCs. The source of these receptors is a human donor in good health.

This chain joins TRBV5-4 and TRBJ2-3, with D possibly TRBD2 on 6 matching bases. V was cut by 0 bases and J by 1 base, with 9 bases left in between. The germline gives CDR1 SGHNT, CDR2 YYREEE (reference sequence). This CDR3 has 15 amino acids. CDR3 sequence reads: CASSLGSSGTDTQYF. The DNA of the CDR3 is TGTGCCAGCAGCTTGGGGTCTAGCGGCACAGATACGCAGTATTTT.

V gene TRBV20-1 combines with J gene TRBJ1-5, with D possibly being TRBD1 (6 bases). V shed 3 bases and J shed 5 bases, with 17 bases lying between them. Germline V gene lookup returns CDR1 DFQATT and CDR2 SNEGSKA (reference sequence). The length of the CDR3 is 15 residues. Here the CDR3 DNA reads TGCAGTGCTAGTGTTGGCAGGGGAGTGCATCAGCCCCAGCATTTT. It is translated as CSASVGRGVHQPQHF.

The chain's CDR3 is CASRAGNTEAFF. CDR3 DNA: TGTGCCAGCAGGGCTGGCAACACTGAAGCTTTCTTT. This chain links TRBV28 with TRBJ1-1; D not certain. This CDR3 contains 12 residues. Germline loops: CDR1 MDHEN, CDR2 SYDVKM. V dropped 6 bases and J dropped 2 bases, with 7 bases sitting between them.

The rearrangement uses TRBV5-1 and TRBJ2-7, with D perhaps being TRBD1 or TRBD2 (5 bases each). Germline lookup yields CDR1 SGHRS and CDR2 YFSETQ. The CDR3 runs 15 residues. Trimming stripped 5 bases from V and 1 base from J, with 16 bases between. CDR3 sequence: CASSPPGRTSYEQYF. As DNA, the CDR3 is TGCGCCAGCAGTCCCCCGGGACGGACATCCTACGAGCAGTACTTC.

The chain's CDR3 is CASSPKAGTGAYEQYF. For the CDR3, the DNA is TGTGCCAGCTCACCTAAGGCCGGGACAGGGGCCTACGAGCAGTACTTC. The chain links TRBV18 to TRBJ2-7; 10 nucleotides align to TRBD1. Germline assignment: CDR1 KGHSH and CDR2 LQKENI. The CDR3 is made up of 16 amino acids. The V gene end was trimmed by 3 bases and the J gene end by 2 bases; junction bases not matched to a gene: 7.

The J gene is TRBJ2-7, the V gene TRBV3-1; D may be TRBD1 or TRBD2 (5 bases each). The CDR3 has 17 residues. Deletions cut 1 base from V and 0 bases from J, with 16 bases between. Per the germline V gene, CDR1 is LGHDT and CDR2 is YNNKEL (reference sequence). CDR3 nucleotides: TGTGCCAGCAGCCAAGTTACTATCGGGGCTAGCTCCTACGAGCAGTACTTC. Amino acid sequence: CASSQVTIGASSYEQYF.

This clonotype has a handful of counts. This chain links TRBV12-3 or TRBV12-4 with TRBJ2-3; 14 bases agree with TRBD2. The V gene end was trimmed by 5 bases and the J gene end by 1 base; junction bases not matched to a gene: 2. The CDR3 is 16 residues long. In DNA, the CDR3 is TGTGCCAGCAGTCCGGGACTAGCGGGGGGCACAGATACGCAGTATTTT. It translates to CASSPGLAGGTDTQYF.

This chain uses TRBV9 with TRBJ1-5, with unresolved D. Looked up from germline, CDR1 is SGDLS and CDR2 is YYNGEE. The CDR3 extends over 14 amino acids. Between the trimmed V and J ends, which lost 0 bases and 6 bases, there was a span of 10 bases. The chain's CDR3 is CASSVVPHSQPQHF. The CDR3 DNA sequence: TGTGCCAGCAGCGTAGTACCCCACAGTCAGCCCCAGCATTTT.

The chain carries TRBV27 and TRBJ1-5; D not resolved. The CDR3 runs to 12 residues. The germline V gene encodes CDR1 MNHEY and CDR2 SMNVEV (reference sequence). V lost 5 bases and J lost 6, with 8 bases in between. The CDR3 spells CASSEMGQPQHF. As DNA, the CDR3 is TGTGCCAGCAGTGAGATGGGTCAGCCCCAGCATTTT.

The chain recombines TRBV15 with TRBJ1-2, with D unclear. V lost 2 bases to trimming and J lost 6 bases, with 10 bases between them. The CDR3 extends over 13 amino acids. CDR1 is LNHNV and CDR2 is YYDKDF in the germline V gene (reference sequence). The chain's CDR3 is CATSRPVVDGYTF. DNA of the CDR3: TGTGCCACCAGCAGACCGGTGGTGGATGGCTACACCTTC.